Many counts were recorded for the clone carrying this TCR beta chain. Its target is not known. The record originates from a study of early T cells in non-severe SARS-CoV-2 infection. Points from the study as a whole: VDJdb matches were skewed toward anti-spike CD8 T cell responses.

Individual cDNA molecules each received unique molecular identifiers attached to them. Using its own MiXCR run on the 5' RACE reads, TCRdb lists one record per CDR3 protein. The sample comprises around 30,000 distinct CDR3 sequences, 5.4% of which are singletons, and about a fifth rests with the top ten. Germline-derived CDR1 and CDR2 are SGHVS and FQNEAQ. The CDR3 runs 16 residues. Between the trimmed V and J ends, which lost 5 bases and 0 bases, there was a span of 11 bases. Sequencing input: whole blood. The TCR was taken from an adult who was a healthcare worker with PCR-confirmed SARS-CoV-2 infection or an uninfected control (not recorded which). The rearrangement links TRBV7-8 to TRBJ2-6; D call uncertain. CDR3 nucleotide sequence: TGTGCCAGCAGCGTCTGGGTGATCTCTGGGGCCAACGTCCTGACTTTC. Translating it yields CASSVWVISGANVLTF. Combining the CDR3 with reference TRBV7-8 and TRBJ2-6 gives the whole variable domain GAGVSQSPRYKVAKRGQDVALRCDPISGHVSLFWYQQALGQGPEFLTYFQNEAQLDKSGLPSDRFFAERPEGSVSTLKIQRTQQEDSAVYLCASSVWVISGANVLTFGAGSRLTVL.